Below, one T cell receptor beta chain is given with its context. No antigen is known for it. The ends were cut back, 4 bases at V and 2 bases at J, with 8 bases in the middle. This CDR3 region has 14 residues. Germline V gives CDR1 MNHNS, CDR2 SASEGT. This sample stems from a study of T cell repertoires in cytomegalovirus infection. About the research overall: TCR beta signatures that were public indicated CMV infection and matching HLA type. Study-wide results and limits: In two of eight donors, the top clonotype was HLA-C-restricted CMV-specific.

Using its own MiXCR run on the reads, TCRdb lists one record per CDR3 protein. The data show about a million distinct CDR3 sequences, roughly 31% seen once. The chain links TRBV6-1 to TRBJ2-2, with D possibly called TRBD1 or TRBD2 (5 bases each). The source is a human donor in good health (CMV status not recorded). Some clones in this sample may be carry-over from other donors' samples. This sample comprised cultured CD8+ T cells from PBMCs, obtained from culture after CMV antigen stimulation. The CDR3 DNA follows: TGTGCCAGCAGTGGGGACCCTAACACCGGGGAGCTGTTTTTT. It codes for CASSGDPNTGELFF.